The 29 T cell receptor beta chains presented below share a single source sample, sequenced in a study of T cell responses to AZD1222 COVID-19 vaccine. TCRdb's copy holds only in-frame clones and misses some; the assay was immunoSEQ multiplex PCR. In the table there are roughly 150,000 clones, about 93% of which are singletons. Source: peripheral blood, taken on day 0 of AZD1222 vaccination. The source of these receptors is an adult in good health.

In regard to this clone: In this CDR3 the conserved last residue, phenylalanine or tryptophan, is missing, so a read error is likely. This sequence joins TRBV18 and TRBJ1-2, with D hard to call. The CDR3 contains 14 residues. The V gene lost 0 bases and the J gene lost 4 bases, with 9 bases spanning the gap. Germline assignment: CDR1 KGHSH and CDR2 LQKENI. CDR3 nucleotide sequence: TGTGCCAGCTCACCACCAGGGTCAGGCTATGGCTACACCCTC. Translated: CASSPPGSGYGYTL.

J is TRBJ1-4 and V is TRBV30; D uncertain. Per germline, CDR1 GTSNPN and CDR2 SVGIG (reference sequence). Trimming took 1 base from V and 7 from J, leaving 16 bases between them. The CDR3 runs to 15 residues. This chain's CDR3 is CAWSAPTWIGEKLFF. The CDR3 coding sequence is TGTGCCTGGAGTGCCCCGACCTGGATAGGTGAAAAACTGTTTTTT. Looking up the rest from reference TRBV30 and TRBJ1-4 gives the full variable domain: SQTIHQWPATLVQPVGSPLSLECTVEGTSNPNLYWYRQAAGRGLQLLFYSVGIGQISSEVPQNLSASRPQDRQFILSSKKLLLSDSGFYLCAWSAPTWIGEKLFFGSGTQLSVL.

The chain employs TRBV19 and TRBJ2-1; 7 nucleotides line up with TRBD1. Trimming at V came to 1 base and at J to 2 bases, leaving 2 bases not matched to a gene. Germline CDR1 and CDR2: LNHDA and SQIVND (reference sequence). The length of the CDR3 is 15 residues. CDR3 nucleotide sequence: TGTGCCAGTAGTATAGGGACAGGAACCTACAATGAGCAGTTCTTC. Encoded protein: CASSIGTGTYNEQFF.

The chain links TRBV4-1 to TRBJ2-3, with no clear D. The CDR3 length is 14 residues. CDR1 MGHRA and CDR2 YSYEKL come from the germline V gene. Trimming stripped 4 bases from V and 0 bases from J, with 8 bases between. Here the CDR3 reads CASSPTGSTDTQYF. The CDR3 bases are TGCGCCAGCAGCCCGACCGGGAGCACAGATACGCAGTATTTT.

The V call is TRBV6-5, the J call TRBJ2-3; D ambiguous. CDR1 and CDR2 from the germline V gene are MNHEY and SVGAGI. The CDR3 has 13 residues. Trimming cost V 8 bases and J 3 bases, with 12 bases left between them. This CDR3 reads CASRRSRTDTQYF. The DNA for the CDR3 is TGTGCCAGCCGTCGCAGTCGAACAGATACGCAGTATTTT.

The chain has TRBV10-3 and TRBJ1-2, with unresolved D. CDR3 size: 14 residues. The V end was cut by 0 bases, the J end by 1 base, with 6 bases between. Per germline, CDR1 ENHRY and CDR2 SYGVKD. The CDR3 sequence is CAISESGSNYGYTF. The CDR3 region has the DNA TGTGCCATCAGTGAGTCAGGGAGTAACTATGGCTACACCTTC.

The gene calls are TRBV11-2 and TRBJ2-3, with TRBD1 identical over 9 bases. The germline V gene has CDR1 SGHAT and CDR2 FQNNGV. The CDR3 spans 15 residues. The V and J ends lost 5 bases and 1 base, in that order; junction bases with no gene match: 4. This CDR3 is CASSPRDRGTDTQYF. DNA for the CDR3: TGTGCCAGCAGCCCCCGGGACAGGGGCACAGATACGCAGTATTTT.

The chain links TRBV3-1 (or the pseudogene TRBV3-2) to TRBJ2-6; D is unresolved. Trimming removed 0 bases at V and 4 bases at J, with 10 bases between. Germline V gives CDR1 LGHDT, CDR2 YNNKEL (reference sequence). The CDR3 is made up of 16 amino acids. The DNA of the CDR3 is TGTGCCAGCAGCCAAGAAGGCGGTGAAGGGGCCAACGTCCTGACTTTC. Its translation is CASSQEGGEGANVLTF.

The chain carries TRBV19 and TRBJ1-2; a weak D match, TRBD1 (5 bases). Germline V CDR1 and CDR2: LNHDA, SQIVND (reference sequence). The V and J ends lost 1 base and 1 base respectively, with 7 bases between them. CDR3 length: 14 residues. CDR3 sequence (DNA): TGTGCCAGTAGTATAGCACAGGATAACTATGGCTACACCTTC. The encoded protein is CASSIAQDNYGYTF.

This rearrangement joins TRBV19 to TRBJ1-3; D remains ambiguous. Germline V gene sequence: CDR1 LNHDA, CDR2 SQIVND (reference sequence). V was clipped by 3 bases and J by 0 bases, with 15 bases between them. The CDR3 runs 17 residues. The CDR3 sequence: CASSIKSGLNSGNTIYF. The CDR3 DNA reads TGTGCCAGTAGTATTAAATCCGGACTGAACTCTGGAAACACCATATATTTT.

The chain combines TRBV11-3 with TRBJ2-3, with 8 nucleotides matching TRBD2. Losses at the gene ends were 3 bases for V and 2 bases for J; bases not matched to a gene: 4. The CDR3 consists of 15 residues. Germline CDR1 reads SGHNT; CDR2 reads YENEEA. The DNA of the CDR3 is TGTGCCAGCAGCTTTAGCGGGACTACCACAGATACGCAGTATTTT. It encodes CASSFSGTTTDTQYF.

The rearrangement links TRBV7-9 to TRBJ1-2; perhaps TRBD1 as D (5 bases). Germline lookup yields CDR1 SEHNR and CDR2 FQNEAQ (reference sequence). The length of the CDR3 is 14 residues. Deletions cut 5 bases from V and 1 base from J, with 11 bases between. The CDR3 region has the DNA TGTGCCAGCAGCCCTATGCAGGGTAACTATGGCTACACCTTC. Protein sequence: CASSPMQGNYGYTF.

V is TRBV19 and J is TRBJ1-1; D is unclear. Trimming shortened V by 4 bases and J by 4 bases, and 13 bases separated the two germline ends. The CDR3 totals 14 residues. The germline V gene has CDR1 LNHDA and CDR2 SQIVND (reference sequence). Written as DNA, the CDR3 is TGTGCCAGTAGTAGACCCCGAGAGGGCACTGAAGCTTTCTTT. Translated: CASSRPREGTEAFF. The whole variable domain, filled in from reference TRBV19 and TRBJ1-1, reads DGGITQSPKYLFRKEGQNVTLSCEQNLNHDAMYWYRQDPGQGLRLIYYSQIVNDFQKGDIAEGYSVSREKKESFPLTVTSAQKNPTAFYLCASSRPREGTEAFFGQGTRLTVV.

This chain links TRBV30 with TRBJ1-2, with D uncertain. CDR3 size: 13 residues. The V gene lost 6 bases and the J gene lost 3 bases, with 14 bases spanning the gap. Germline V lookup: CDR1 GTSNPN, CDR2 SVGIG (reference sequence). The CDR3 region is CACAPGYHYGYTF. In DNA, the CDR3 is TGTGCCTGCGCCCCGGGTTACCACTATGGCTACACCTTC.

This chain joins TRBV7-8 and TRBJ2-1; possibly TRBD2 for D (7 bases). The V and J ends lost 6 bases and 7 bases respectively, with 16 bases between them. Germline CDR1 and CDR2: SGHVS and FQNEAQ. The CDR3 runs 14 residues. As DNA, the CDR3 is TGTGCCAGCAGTTCCGGGGGGCAGGGGAATGAGCAGTTCTTC. Translated: CASSSGGQGNEQFF. The full variable domain, in which reference TRBV7-8 and TRBJ2-1 provide the parts outside the CDR3, is GAGVSQSPRYKVAKRGQDVALRCDPISGHVSLFWYQQALGQGPEFLTYFQNEAQLDKSGLPSDRFFAERPEGSVSTLKIQRTQQEDSAVYLCASSSGGQGNEQFFGPGTRLTVL.

The chain has TRBV19 and TRBJ2-6; TRBD1 agrees at 7 bases. The length of the CDR3 is 15 residues. From germline, CDR1 is LNHDA and CDR2 SQIVND (reference sequence). V was clipped by 10 bases and J by 0 bases; unmatched bases: 6. The CDR3 DNA is TGTGCCAACAGGGACAGAGACTCTGGGGCCAACGTCCTGACTTTC. Its protein is CANRDRDSGANVLTF.

This rearrangement joins TRBV4-1 to TRBJ2-5; perhaps TRBD2 as D (6 bases). Between the trimmed V and J ends, which lost 3 bases and 1 base, there was a span of 9 bases. This CDR3 has 14 residues. Per the germline V gene, CDR1 is MGHRA and CDR2 is YSYEKL. The chain's CDR3 is CASSQRDGQETQYF. As DNA, the CDR3 is TGCGCCAGCAGCCAGCGGGACGGCCAAGAGACCCAGTACTTC.

The genes are TRBV15 and TRBJ2-3, with D perhaps matching TRBD2 (5 bases). The length of the CDR3 is 16 residues. Trimming stripped 4 bases from V and 2 bases from J, with 16 bases between. The germline V gene has CDR1 LNHNV and CDR2 YYDKDF (reference sequence). The CDR3 sequence is CATSIEVGVNTDTQYF. In DNA form, the CDR3 reads TGTGCCACCAGCATAGAGGTCGGGGTAAACACAGATACGCAGTATTTT.

The V call is TRBV19, the J call TRBJ1-4; D gene ambiguous. The CDR3 contains 14 residues. Trimming pared 8 bases from V and 3 bases from J, leaving 13 bases between. Germline CDR1 is LNHDA and CDR2 is SQIVND (reference sequence). The CDR3 here is CASRRWGANEKLFF. CDR3 coding DNA: TGTGCCAGTCGCAGGTGGGGTGCTAATGAAAAACTGTTTTTT.

This clone has a single count. V usage is TRBV19 and J usage is TRBJ1-1, with a weak D call TRBD1 (5 bases). Trimming pared 3 bases from V and 11 bases from J, leaving 16 bases between. CDR1 LNHDA and CDR2 SQIVND come from the germline V gene (reference sequence). The CDR3 is made up of 13 amino acids. The CDR3 sequence: CASSISRVDKAFF. Written as DNA, the CDR3 is TGTGCCAGTAGTATTAGCAGGGTTGATAAGGCTTTCTTT.

The V and J genes are TRBV4-2 and TRBJ1-3, with no clear D. Trimming removed 1 base from V and 4 bases from J, with 11 bases in between. The CDR3 totals 15 residues. Germline V CDR1 and CDR2: LGHNA, YNFKEQ. The CDR3 reads CASSQGVLRGNTIYF. The CDR3 nucleotides read TGTGCCAGCAGCCAAGGCGTATTGAGAGGAAACACCATATATTTT.

The chain couples TRBV3-1 (or the pseudogene TRBV3-2) to TRBJ1-6; 10 nucleotides line up with TRBD1. Germline trimming cut 2 bases from V and 8 bases from J; bases unmatched to any gene: 3. Germline V gives CDR1 LGHDT, CDR2 YNNKEL (reference sequence). The CDR3 is made up of 15 amino acids. CDR3 sequence: CASSQTGTGDSPLHF. The DNA for the CDR3 is TGTGCCAGCAGCCAAACCGGGACAGGGGATTCACCCCTCCACTTT.

The CDR3 spells CASSYADRGTEAFF. CDR3 in DNA: TGTGCCAGCAGTTACGCGGACAGGGGCACTGAAGCTTTCTTT. The chain carries TRBV6-5 and TRBJ1-1, with 9 bases matching TRBD1. J was trimmed by 4 bases and V by 2 bases; bases with no gene match: 2. CDR1 is MNHEY and CDR2 is SVGAGI in the germline V gene. The CDR3 runs to 14 residues.

This clone was seen once. V gene TRBV29-1 combines with J gene TRBJ2-7; TRBD1 agrees at 9 bases. Germline V gene data show CDR1 as SQVTM and CDR2 as ANQGSEA. V was clipped by 3 bases and J by 3 bases; unmatched bases: 3. The CDR3 covers 13 residues. CDR3 DNA sequence: TGCAGCGTTGACGGACAGGGGAACTACGAGCAGTACTTC. This gives the protein CSVDGQGNYEQYF.

The CDR3 DNA is TGTGCCAGCAGTCTCCAGTTCGGAGGGGGCTCTGGCTATGGCTACACCTTC. Translated: CASSLQFGGGSGYGYTF. V gene TRBV27 combines with J gene TRBJ1-2; TRBD1 agrees at 7 bases. CDR1 MNHEY and CDR2 SMNVEV come from the germline V gene (reference sequence). The CDR3 sequence is 17 residues long. The V segment lost 5 bases and the J segment 4 bases; nucleotides outside the gene matches: 16.

This clone was seen a single time. The CDR3 loop is CASSMGEYSNQPQHF. CDR3 bases: TGTGCCAGTAGTATGGGAGAGTATAGCAATCAGCCCCAGCATTTT. The rearrangement uses TRBV19 and TRBJ1-5, with D unclear. This CDR3 is 15 amino acids long. Trimming left V 3 bases short and J 0 bases short, with 9 bases between. Germline CDR1 and CDR2: LNHDA and SQIVND (reference sequence).

This chain joins TRBV19 and TRBJ2-1; D is possibly TRBD1 or TRBD2 (5 bases each). Germline lookup yields CDR1 LNHDA and CDR2 SQIVND (reference sequence). Trimming stripped 1 base from V and 7 bases from J, with 11 bases between. CDR3 size: 14 residues. CDR3 sequence reads: CASSIVPGRNEQFF. CDR3 DNA sequence: TGTGCCAGTAGTATAGTCCCGGGACGGAATGAGCAGTTCTTC.

This clone appeared a single time. V is TRBV5-4 and J is TRBJ1-3; no clear D. Germline V lookup: CDR1 SGHNT, CDR2 YYREEE (reference sequence). The CDR3 contains 13 residues. Trimming cost V 4 bases and J 4 bases, with 9 bases left between them. CDR3 sequence reads: CASSPVEGNTIYF. The CDR3 DNA reads as TGTGCCAGCAGCCCTGTGGAGGGAAACACCATATATTTT.

The chain combines TRBV11-2 with TRBJ2-7; 9 bases are a match to TRBD1. The CDR3 is 15 residues long. The germline V gene encodes CDR1 SGHAT and CDR2 FQNNGV. V was pared by 5 bases and J by 3 bases, with 8 bases of the junction left unmatched. The CDR3 here is CASSQGTGRGYEQYF. The CDR3 nucleotides are TGTGCCAGCAGCCAGGGGACAGGGCGGGGCTACGAGCAGTACTTC.